These 32 T cell receptor beta chains were all obtained from the same sample, sequenced in a study of post-analysis software for immune sequencing data. These receptors lack a known antigen. Broader study findings: Higher frequency in patients than in controls was seen for five TRBV segments, with TRBV5-6, TRBV5-1 and TRBV20-1 among them.

Unique molecular identifiers were present in the TCR beta cDNA libraries. MiXCR was run by TCRdb on the PCR reads, yielding one entry per CDR3 protein. The table has about 400,000 distinct CDR3 sequences, around a third seen once. The sequenced sample was blood. The origin of the receptors is a girl aged 10-17 years with multiple sclerosis.

This chain links TRBV25-1 with TRBJ1-1, with D possibly TRBD1 on 6 matching bases. CDR1 is MGHDK and CDR2 is SYGVNS in the germline V gene. V lost 4 bases to trimming and J lost 3 bases, with 9 bases between them. This CDR3 has 13 amino acids. The CDR3 DNA is TGTGCCAGCAGTGCCCGACAGGACACTGAAGCTTTCTTT. Amino acid sequence: CASSARQDTEAFF. Full variable domain (rest looked up from reference TRBV25-1 and TRBJ1-1): EADIYQTPRYLVIGTGKKITLECSQTMGHDKMYWYQQDPGMELHLIHYSYGVNSTEKGDLSSESTVSRIRTEHFPLTLESARPSHTSQYLCASSARQDTEAFFGQGTRLTVV.

This clonotype has at least ten counts. The V call is TRBV5-1, the J call TRBJ1-1, with 7 bases lining up with TRBD1. V was clipped by 3 bases and J by 3 bases; unmatched bases: 5. CDR1 is SGHRS and CDR2 is YFSETQ in the germline V gene. This CDR3 is built from 14 residues. CDR3 sequence: CASSSAGGYTEAFF. The CDR3 coding sequence is TGCGCCAGCAGCTCTGCAGGGGGATACACTGAAGCTTTCTTT.

The chain couples TRBV20-1 to TRBJ1-6; D perhaps matches TRBD1 (5 bases). Trimming cost V 7 bases and J 1 base, with 17 bases left between them. The germline gives CDR1 DFQATT, CDR2 SNEGSKA (reference sequence). This CDR3 spans 16 amino acids. In nucleotides, the CDR3 is TGCAGTGTCCCCGGGGGTAGTAGTTCCTATAATTCACCCCTCCACTTT. Translating gives CSVPGGSSSYNSPLHF.

This chain joins TRBV6-2 or TRBV6-3 and TRBJ2-1, with D possibly matching TRBD2 (5 bases). V was trimmed by 6 bases and J by 8 bases, leaving 26 bases between them. The V gene's germline CDR1 is MNHEY and CDR2 SVGEGT. The CDR3 extends over 17 amino acids. The CDR3 sequence is CASSPKSYYGLLDEQFF. In DNA form, the CDR3 reads TGTGCCAGCAGCCCAAAATCATATTACGGACTCTTGGATGAGCAGTTCTTC.

This clonotype was picked up a small number of times. V usage is TRBV6-5 and J usage is TRBJ2-7; 7 nucleotides match TRBD1. Germline V lookup: CDR1 MNHEY, CDR2 SVGAGI. Trimming at V came to 2 bases and at J to 2 bases, leaving 12 bases not matched to a gene. CDR3 length: 17 amino acids. CDR3 protein: CASSYRGSRGFAYEQYF. The DNA for the CDR3 is TGTGCCAGCAGTTACCGGGGAAGCAGGGGGTTCGCCTACGAGCAGTACTTC.

The rearrangement uses TRBV4-1 and TRBJ2-3, with D possibly TRBD2 on 6 matching bases. The V end lost 2 bases, the J end lost 5 bases, and 8 bases lay between the germline ends. CDR3 length equals 13 residues. Germline CDR1 is MGHRA and CDR2 is YSYEKL. Written as DNA, the CDR3 is TGCGCCAGCAGCCAACAGGAGGGAGATACGCAGTATTTT. Its protein product is CASSQQEGDTQYF.

This clonotype was seen a handful of times. This chain connects TRBV4-2 to TRBJ2-1; a weak D match, TRBD2 (6 bases). The CDR3 is 14 amino acids. Germline V gene data show CDR1 as LGHNA and CDR2 as YNFKEQ. Trimming cost V 5 bases and J 2 bases, with 10 bases left between them. DNA for the CDR3: TGTGCCAGCAGCGCGGGACCCACCTACAATGAGCAGTTCTTC. It is translated as CASSAGPTYNEQFF.

The rearrangement links TRBV7-3 to TRBJ2-5, with D possibly TRBD2 on 6 matching bases. The V and J ends lost 4 bases and 5 bases respectively, with 11 bases between them. Germline V gene data show CDR1 as SGHTA and CDR2 as FQGTGA. This CDR3 contains 13 residues. CDR3 nucleotides: TGTGCCAGCAGCTGGGCAGGAGGGGAGACCCAGTACTTC. Its translation: CASSWAGGETQYF.

The CDR3 sequence is CASSSHRGPYEQYF. In DNA, the CDR3 is TGTGCCAGCAGTTCCCACAGGGGGCCCTACGAGCAGTACTTC. The chain joins TRBV28 to TRBJ2-7; TRBD1 agrees at 9 bases. Germline CDR1 MDHEN, CDR2 SYDVKM. V shed 4 bases, J shed 2 bases, and the junction held 3 bases outside the gene matches. This CDR3 region has 14 residues.

CDR3 sequence: CASSQARGAQQLFF. The CDR3 DNA reads TGTGCCAGCAGCCAAGCGAGAGGGGCTCAGCAGCTGTTTTTT. The V gene is TRBV4-2, the J gene TRBJ1-4; D may be TRBD1 (5 bases). This CDR3 comprises 14 residues. CDR1 is LGHNA and CDR2 is YNFKEQ in the germline V gene. Trimming removed 1 base at V and 14 bases at J, with 17 bases between.

The chain recombines TRBV7-3 with TRBJ1-6; the D is unclear. CDR1 and CDR2 from the germline V gene are SGHTA and FQGTGA. V was trimmed by 1 base and J by 14 bases, leaving 12 bases between them. The CDR3 length is 13 residues. In DNA, the CDR3 is TGTGCCAGCAGCTTAAGTCACTGGATCACCCTCCACTTT. Translating it yields CASSLSHWITLHF.

This clonotype was seen repeatedly, ten times or more. The chain is built from TRBV11-2 and TRBJ2-7, with no clear D. Germline-derived CDR1 and CDR2 are SGHAT and FQNNGV. V lost 1 base, J lost 2 bases, and 18 bases lay in between. There are 17 residues in the CDR3. CDR3 amino acids: CASSLVGSRQQAYEQYF. The CDR3 DNA sequence: TGTGCCAGCAGCTTAGTGGGGTCACGGCAACAAGCCTACGAGCAGTACTTC.

The table lists this clonotype with a few counts. The chain links TRBV5-1 to TRBJ2-1, with 14 bases lining up with TRBD2. Germline V gene sequence: CDR1 SGHRS, CDR2 YFSETQ. Trimming took 4 bases from V and 0 from J; bases not matched to a gene: 3. The CDR3 extends over 17 amino acids. CDR3 sequence reads: CASSQGTSGGSYNEQFF. CDR3 DNA: TGCGCCAGCAGCCAAGGGACTAGCGGGGGCTCCTACAATGAGCAGTTCTTC.

This clonotype was found a few times. The chain couples TRBV12-3 or TRBV12-4 to TRBJ2-7, with D perhaps matching TRBD1 or TRBD2 (6 bases each). The CDR3 has 14 residues. Trimming removed 8 bases from V and 4 bases from J, with 18 bases in between. The CDR3 DNA sequence: TGTGCCAGCGGGGATTGGGGGGCCCAATACGAGCAGTACTTC. It specifies CASGDWGAQYEQYF.

For this clonotype: Because it lacks the conserved phenylalanine or tryptophan at the end, this CDR3 is likely a read error. The V and J genes are TRBV7-2 and TRBJ2-5; D is unclear. The CDR3 is made up of 14 amino acids. Trimming shortened V by 1 base and J by 5 bases, and 11 bases separated the two germline ends. Germline V gene data show CDR1 as SGHTA and CDR2 as FQGNSA. The chain's CDR3 is CASSLGPSSETQYL. The CDR3 nucleotides are TGTGCCAGCAGCTTAGGACCTAGTTCGGAGACCCAGTACTTA.

The chain uses TRBV12-3 or TRBV12-4 and TRBJ1-5, with D uncertain. The CDR3 has 13 residues. The V end lost 3 bases, the J end lost 6 bases, and 9 bases lay between the germline ends. CDR3 in DNA: TGTGCCAGCAGTTTTAGGTTGGGTCAGCCCCAGCATTTT. This codes for CASSFRLGQPQHF.

The chain joins TRBV7-2 to TRBJ2-1; the D gene is possibly TRBD2 (5 bases). Trimming took 5 bases from V and 6 from J, leaving 20 bases between them. The CDR3 sequence is 16 residues long. The germline V gene encodes CDR1 SGHTA and CDR2 FQGNSA. The CDR3 reads CASSPAGTWRTNEQFF. The CDR3 bases are TGTGCCAGCAGCCCCGCGGGTACATGGCGTACCAATGAGCAGTTCTTC.

The genes are TRBV10-3 and TRBJ2-5; maybe TRBD1 (6 bases). This CDR3 is 15 amino acids long. V was pared by 4 bases and J by 0 bases, with 12 bases between. The V gene's germline CDR1 is ENHRY and CDR2 SYGVKD. The chain's CDR3 is CAISGGQPNQETQYF. The CDR3 coding sequence is TGTGCCATCAGTGGGGGACAACCTAACCAAGAGACCCAGTACTTC.

The chain combines TRBV7-9 with TRBJ2-3; maybe TRBD1 (6 bases). V was clipped by 5 bases and J by 6 bases, with 9 bases between them. CDR1 is SEHNR and CDR2 is FQNEAQ in the germline V gene (reference sequence). The CDR3 contains 12 residues. DNA for the CDR3: TGTGCCAGCAGCATCAGGGGTGATACGCAGTATTTT. Its protein product is CASSIRGDTQYF.

The chain employs TRBV5-1 and TRBJ1-4; D might be TRBD1 (6 bases). CDR3 length equals 14 residues. Trimming removed 0 bases at V and 5 bases at J, with 8 bases between. From germline, CDR1 is SGHRS and CDR2 YFSETQ. The CDR3 bases are TGCGCCAGCAGCTTGGACCAGGGGAATGAAAAACTGTTTTTT. Translated, it gives CASSLDQGNEKLFF. Full variable domain (remainder filled in from reference TRBV5-1 and TRBJ1-4): KAGVTQTPRYLIKTRGQQVTLSCSPISGHRSVSWYQQTPGQGLQFLFEYFSETQRNKGNFPGRFSGRQFSNSRSEMNVSTLELGDSALYLCASSLDQGNEKLFFGSGTQLSVL.

In its sample, this clonotype was seen once. One junction end disagrees with the germline gene, perhaps due to a read error. This chain connects TRBV7-2 to TRBJ2-7, with D uncertain. Germline V lookup: CDR1 SGHTA, CDR2 FQGNSA. This CDR3 has 13 amino acids. CDR3 amino acids: CAGSFTVRYEQYF. The CDR3 coding sequence is TGTGCCGGCAGCTTTACGGTTAGGTACGAGCAGTACTTC.

This clonotype was observed a handful of times. This chain connects TRBV15 to TRBJ1-1; no definite D call. V was trimmed by 0 bases and J by 4 bases, leaving 6 bases between them. The length of the CDR3 is 13 residues. The germline gives CDR1 LNHNV, CDR2 YYDKDF (reference sequence). Here the CDR3 reads CATSRDIGTEAFF. CDR3 DNA: TGTGCCACCAGCAGAGATATAGGCACTGAAGCTTTCTTT.

This clonotype was recorded many times. The chain employs TRBV9 and TRBJ2-3, with unresolved D. Trimming removed 0 bases from V and 0 bases from J, with 2 bases in between. Germline CDR1 reads SGDLS; CDR2 reads YYNGEE. There are 13 residues in the CDR3. The CDR3 nucleotides read TGTGCCAGCAGCGTAGTTAGCACAGATACGCAGTATTTT. It translates to CASSVVSTDTQYF.

Comments on this clonotype: Compared with germline, one end of the junction differs, possibly owing to a read error. The chain combines TRBV7-8 with TRBJ2-5, with D tentatively TRBD2 (6 bases). The length of the CDR3 is 14 residues. The germline gives CDR1 SGHVS, CDR2 FQNEAQ. The CDR3 coding sequence is TGTGCCAGCACCGGGGGACGGTACCAAGAGGCCCAGTACTTC. This sequence encodes CASTGGRYQEAQYF. The complete variable domain, with remaining parts taken from reference TRBV7-8 and TRBJ2-5, reads GAGVSQSPRYKVAKRGQDVALRCDPISGHVSLFWYQQALGQGPEFLTYFQNEAQLDKSGLPSDRFFAERPEGSVSTLKIQRTQQEDSAVYLCASTGGRYQEAQYFGPGTRLLVL.

The chain is built from TRBV5-6 and TRBJ2-7, with TRBD1 matching 9 bases. After removal of 4 bases from V and 2 bases from J, the junction contained 7 bases not matched to a gene. Germline V gives CDR1 SGHDT, CDR2 YYEEEE. CDR3 size: 15 residues. The CDR3 DNA reads as TGTGCCAGCAGCGGCGGGGACAGGGCCCCCTACGAGCAGTACTTC. It translates to CASSGGDRAPYEQYF.

This clonotype was recorded a few times. V usage is TRBV5-4 and J usage is TRBJ1-2, with TRBD1 matching over 10 bases. V lost 2 bases and J lost 8; bases outside the gene matches: 12. The CDR3 covers 16 residues. Germline CDR1 SGHNT, CDR2 YYREEE (reference sequence). The CDR3 bases are TGTGCCAGCAGCTTCGCCGGGACAGGGGCCTATGGGGGCTACACCTTC. Amino acid sequence: CASSFAGTGAYGGYTF. Drawing the rest from reference TRBV5-4 and TRBJ1-2, the complete variable domain is ETGVTQSPTHLIKTRGQQVTLRCSSQSGHNTVSWYQQALGQGPQFIFQYYREEENGRGNFPPRFSGLQFPNYSSELNVNALELDDSALYLCASSFAGTGAYGGYTFGSGTRLTVV.

The V and J genes are TRBV7-3 and TRBJ2-1; 8 bases match TRBD1. V was clipped by 5 bases and J by 4 bases; unmatched bases: 4. Germline V CDR1 and CDR2: SGHTA, FQGTGA. CDR3 length equals 14 residues. The chain's CDR3 is CASSVRDRYNEQFF. The CDR3 DNA is TGTGCCAGCAGCGTAAGGGACAGGTACAATGAGCAGTTCTTC.

Worth noting for this clonotype: At one end the junction does not follow the germline gene, possibly because of a read error. The chain has TRBV27 and TRBJ2-7, with 9 bases lining up with TRBD1. The CDR3 consists of 13 residues. Germline V gene sequence: CDR1 MNHEY, CDR2 SMNVEV (reference sequence). CDR3 sequence: CVSRPTGGDEQYF. CDR3 DNA sequence: TGTGTCAGCAGACCTACAGGGGGCGACGAGCAGTACTTC.

V gene TRBV11-2 combines with J gene TRBJ1-1; D call uncertain. V lost 5 bases to trimming and J lost 1 base, with 17 bases between them. The CDR3 consists of 16 residues. CDR1 is SGHAT, CDR2 FQNNGV, per germline. The CDR3 coding sequence is TGTGCCAGCAGCCCGAACCCCGGGGAGGGGAACACTGAAGCTTTCTTT. It is translated as CASSPNPGEGNTEAFF.

V is TRBV7-3 and J is TRBJ2-2; D not resolved. CDR1 and CDR2 (germline): SGHTA, FQGTGA. The CDR3 consists of 14 residues. V lost 5 bases and J 7 bases, leaving 14 bases between the germline ends. CDR3 sequence: CASSPSLTGGELFF. The CDR3 region has the DNA TGTGCCAGCAGCCCGTCCCTTACCGGCGGGGAGCTGTTTTTT.

This rearrangement joins TRBV7-9 to TRBJ2-4; D perhaps matches TRBD1 (5 bases). Germline V gene lookup returns CDR1 SEHNR and CDR2 FQNEAQ (reference sequence). The CDR3 is 14 residues long. V dropped 1 base and J dropped 13 bases, with 17 bases sitting between them. CDR3 DNA: TGTGCCAGCAGCTTAGGGCAGGGTGGATACGGGCAGTACTTC. The encoded protein is CASSLGQGGYGQYF.

This chain joins TRBV5-4 and TRBJ2-3; 7 bases align to TRBD2. V shed 5 bases and J 5 bases; nucleotides not matched to a gene: 5. The germline CDR1 and CDR2 sequences are SGHNT and YYREEE (reference sequence). The CDR3 totals 13 residues. For the CDR3, the DNA is TGTGCCAGCAGTTGGGACTACCAAGATACGCAGTATTTT. This encodes CASSWDYQDTQYF.